The 20 T cell receptor beta chains below were found in one sample sequenced in a study of HIV-infected children after antiretroviral therapy interruption. Indicated treatment: PENTA 11 planned treatment interruption arm or continuous ART arm. Unique molecular identifiers were included in an RNA-based 3' RACE TCR library. From the 3' RACE reads, TCRdb called clonotypes with MiXCR, one entry per CDR3 protein. This table holds more than 35,000 distinct CDR3 sequences, about 6.5% found once. Sample: CD45RA+ CD4+ T cells from PBMCs, pooled from several time points, taken from a donor given antiretroviral therapy, either interrupted or continuous. Subset in this sample: naive CD4+ CD45RA+ CD45RO- T cells. These TCRs come from a pool of human donors with HIV.

This clonotype occurred many times. The chain employs TRBV5-1 and TRBJ2-1, with unresolved D. There are 14 residues in the CDR3. Trimming shortened V by 0 bases and J by 0 bases, and 4 bases separated the two germline ends. Germline assignment: CDR1 SGHRS and CDR2 YFSETQ. For the CDR3, the DNA is TGCGCCAGCAGCTTGGGGGGCTCCTACAATGAGCAGTTCTTC. This encodes CASSLGGSYNEQFF.

This clonotype was seen ten or more times. The chain has TRBV28 and TRBJ1-2; a possible D gene is TRBD1 (6 bases). V lost 4 bases to trimming and J lost 12 bases, with 18 bases between them. The CDR3 is 13 residues long. CDR1 and CDR2 from the germline V gene are MDHEN and SYDVKM. CDR3 protein: CASSSPSQGSDTF. DNA of the CDR3: TGTGCCAGCAGTTCCCCCTCACAGGGAAGTGACACCTTC.

This clonotype was seen repeatedly, ten times or more. The V and J genes are TRBV4-3 and TRBJ2-7, with unresolved D. The CDR3 has 14 residues. Germline V gives CDR1 LGHNA, CDR2 YSLEER. The V end lost 1 base, the J end lost 0 bases, and 7 bases lay between the germline ends. The CDR3 here is CASSQVPFSYEQYF. The CDR3 coding sequence is TGCGCCAGCAGCCAAGTCCCGTTCTCCTACGAGCAGTACTTC.

The chain carries TRBV6-6 and TRBJ2-1, with no clear D. The germline V and J ends were trimmed by 8 bases and 14 bases, with 10 bases remaining between them. The CDR3 sequence is 9 residues long. Germline CDR1 and CDR2: MNHNY and SVGAGI (reference sequence). CDR3 DNA sequence: TGTGCCAGCGGTGGTCAGGAGTTCTTC. It yields the protein CASGGQEFF.

This clonotype was seen ten or more times. The J gene is TRBJ2-5, the V gene TRBV18; perhaps TRBD2 as D (5 bases). Germline V gene sequence: CDR1 KGHSH, CDR2 LQKENI. Trimming shortened V by 2 bases and J by 2 bases, and 9 bases separated the two germline ends. This CDR3 is built from 14 residues. Here the CDR3 reads CASSPREIQETQYF. The CDR3 DNA reads as TGTGCCAGCTCACCAAGGGAGATACAAGAGACCCAGTACTTC. Variable domain in full (rest from reference TRBV18 and TRBJ2-5): NAGVMQNPRHLVRRRGQEARLRCSPMKGHSHVYWYRQLPEEGLKFMVYLQKENIIDESGMPKERFSAEFPKEGPSILRIQQVVRGDSAAYFCASSPREIQETQYFGPGTRLLVL.

Ten or more counts support this clonotype. This chain connects TRBV6-5 to TRBJ2-1, with 12 bases matching TRBD1. The CDR3 sequence is 17 residues long. Trimming took 8 bases from V and 7 from J; bases not matched to a gene: 15. CDR1 and CDR2 from the germline V gene are MNHEY and SVGAGI. CDR3 DNA: TGTGCCAGCGGAGGGACAGGGGGCCCCCCGACGGGGAATGAGCAGTTCTTC. Residues: CASGGTGGPPTGNEQFF.

This clonotype was counted many times. The J gene is TRBJ2-7, the V gene TRBV4-1; D is possibly TRBD2 (6 bases). The ends were cut back, 1 base at V and 6 bases at J, with 13 bases in the middle. The CDR3 is 14 residues long. Germline lookup yields CDR1 MGHRA and CDR2 YSYEKL. In DNA, the CDR3 is TGCGCCAGCAGCCAAGCTCTGACTAGAGGCGAGCAGTACTTC. Translating it yields CASSQALTRGEQYF.

This clonotype was counted ten times or more. The J gene is TRBJ1-2, the V gene TRBV20-1; no definite D call. V lost 4 bases and J lost 2, with 8 bases in between. Germline CDR1 reads DFQATT; CDR2 reads SNEGSKA (reference sequence). The CDR3 spans 12 residues. The CDR3 region is CSATHGNYGYTF. In DNA, the CDR3 is TGCAGTGCTACCCACGGGAACTATGGCTACACCTTC.

This clonotype was detected ten times or more. This chain joins TRBV20-1 and TRBJ2-7; 12 nucleotides match TRBD2. This CDR3 is built from 16 residues. With V trimmed by 0 bases and J by 2 bases, 5 bases remained unmatched. Looked up from germline, CDR1 is DFQATT and CDR2 is SNEGSKA (reference sequence). The CDR3 DNA reads TGCAGTGCTAGAGATTCTAGCGGGAGGGCAGCCTACGAGCAGTACTTC. Protein product: CSARDSSGRAAYEQYF.

The rearrangement uses TRBV19 and TRBJ2-5, with 7 nucleotides matching TRBD2. Unmatched junction bases numbered 8, after V lost 3 bases and J lost 7 bases. The CDR3 totals 14 residues. Germline loops: CDR1 LNHDA, CDR2 SQIVND (reference sequence). In DNA, the CDR3 is TGTGCCAGTAGTATCCCGGGAGGTGGTGGGACCCAGTACTTC. Translating gives CASSIPGGGGTQYF.

This clonotype was picked up many times. The chain links TRBV29-1 to TRBJ2-7, with 7 bases that match TRBD2. Germline V CDR1 and CDR2: SQVTM, ANQGSEA. The CDR3 is 15 residues long. V lost 4 bases, J lost 2 bases, and 11 bases stayed unmatched. In DNA form, the CDR3 reads TGCAGCGTTGTTCTGGGGGGGTCCCCAGCCTACGAGCAGTACTTC. This sequence encodes CSVVLGGSPAYEQYF.

The table lists this clonotype with many counts. V gene TRBV19 combines with J gene TRBJ1-1; perhaps TRBD1 as D (6 bases). The germline CDR1 and CDR2 sequences are LNHDA and SQIVND (reference sequence). The CDR3 has 15 amino acids. Trimming took 4 bases from V and 0 from J, leaving 12 bases between them. The CDR3 sequence is CASSTRGRMNTEAFF. The DNA for the CDR3 is TGTGCCAGTAGTACCAGGGGTCGGATGAACACTGAAGCTTTCTTT.

There are many counts of this clonotype. The rearrangement links TRBV19 to TRBJ2-7; 8 positions match TRBD2. V shed 7 bases and J 0 bases; nucleotides not matched to a gene: 5. Germline V gives CDR1 LNHDA, CDR2 SQIVND (reference sequence). The CDR3 covers 14 residues. CDR3 DNA: TGTGCCAGTACCACCAGCGGGGGCTCCTACGAGCAGTACTTC. Amino acids: CASTTSGGSYEQYF.

This clonotype was found many times. The chain uses TRBV4-1 and TRBJ2-7; D may match TRBD1 or TRBD2 (5 bases each). V gave up 1 base and J gave up 5 bases, with 30 bases separating them. The CDR3 extends over 20 amino acids. CDR1 is MGHRA and CDR2 is YSYEKL in the germline V gene. CDR3 region: CASSQGTGLALVGPFHEQYF. For the CDR3, the DNA is TGCGCCAGCAGCCAAGGCACGGGGCTCGCCCTCGTGGGTCCTTTTCACGAGCAGTACTTC.

The rearrangement links TRBV28 to TRBJ2-5; 7 bases match TRBD1. This CDR3 is 13 amino acids long. Germline V lookup: CDR1 MDHEN, CDR2 SYDVKM. V was clipped by 5 bases and J by 4 bases; unmatched bases: 4. The CDR3 is CASSQGGRETQYF. The CDR3, as DNA: TGTGCCAGCAGTCAAGGGGGCCGAGAGACCCAGTACTTC.

The rearrangement joins TRBV19 to TRBJ1-2; weak D call: TRBD1 (5 bases). The CDR3 has 12 amino acids. Germline lookup yields CDR1 LNHDA and CDR2 SQIVND (reference sequence). Trimming stripped 5 bases from V and 8 bases from J, with 12 bases between. In DNA, the CDR3 is TGTGCCAGTAGTGCCGACAGCTCCGGCTACACCTTC. Its protein product is CASSADSSGYTF.

The chain uses TRBV5-5 and TRBJ1-5, with TRBD1 identical over 7 bases. After removal of 4 bases from V and 4 bases from J, the junction contained 8 bases not matched to a gene. Germline V gene data show CDR1 as SGHKS and CDR2 as YYEKEE (reference sequence). CDR3 length: 15 amino acids. The CDR3 DNA reads as TGTGCCAGCAGCATTGTCGGGACAGATAATCAGCCCCAGCATTTT. It specifies CASSIVGTDNQPQHF.

This clonotype was counted ten times or more. The junction differs from germline at one of its ends, possibly a read error. The gene calls are TRBV12-3 or TRBV12-4 and TRBJ2-5; D possibly matches TRBD1 or TRBD2 (6 bases each). CDR3 size: 12 residues. For the CDR3, the DNA is TGTGCCAGCAGTTTGGCCCCGGGGGCCCGTTCCTTC. This encodes CASSLAPGARSF.

This clonotype was observed at least ten times. V gene TRBV12-3 or TRBV12-4 combines with J gene TRBJ1-1, with a tentative D call TRBD1 (6 bases). V lost 3 bases and J lost 4, with 12 bases in between. The CDR3 spans 14 residues. The CDR3 sequence: CASSLEGGGTEAFF. As DNA, the CDR3 is TGTGCCAGCAGTTTGGAGGGGGGGGGCACTGAAGCTTTCTTT.

This clonotype occurred a few times. V is TRBV11-2 and J is TRBJ2-5; 8 positions match TRBD2. The junction had 11 bases not matched to a gene; V was cut back by 4 bases and J by 4 bases. The CDR3 contains 16 residues. The germline gives CDR1 SGHAT, CDR2 FQNNGV. The CDR3 DNA sequence: TGTGCCAGCAGCTCCAGGCAGCGGGGGCGTAGAGAGACCCAGTACTTC. This gives the protein CASSSRQRGRRETQYF. Filled out from reference TRBV11-2 and TRBJ2-5, the complete variable domain reads EAGVAQSPRYKIIEKRQSVAFWCNPISGHATLYWYQQILGQGPKLLIQFQNNGVVDDSQLPKDRFSAERLKGVDSTLKIQPAKLEDSAVYLCASSSRQRGRRETQYFGPGTRLLVL.